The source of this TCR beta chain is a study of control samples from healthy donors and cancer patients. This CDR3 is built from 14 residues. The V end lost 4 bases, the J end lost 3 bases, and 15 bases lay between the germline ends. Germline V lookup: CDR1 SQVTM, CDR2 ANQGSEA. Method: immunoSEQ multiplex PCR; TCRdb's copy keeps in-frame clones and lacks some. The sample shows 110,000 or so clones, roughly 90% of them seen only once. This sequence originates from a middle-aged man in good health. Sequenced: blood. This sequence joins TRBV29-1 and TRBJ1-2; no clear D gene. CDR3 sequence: CSVGDRVGYYGYTF. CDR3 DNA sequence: TGCAGCGTTGGTGATAGGGTTGGGTACTATGGCTACACCTTC.